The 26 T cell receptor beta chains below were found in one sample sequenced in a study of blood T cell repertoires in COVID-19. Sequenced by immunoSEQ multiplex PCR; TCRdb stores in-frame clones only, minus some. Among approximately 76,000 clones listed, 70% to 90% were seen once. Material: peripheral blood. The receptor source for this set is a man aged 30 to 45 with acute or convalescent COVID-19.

CDR3 in DNA: TGTGCCAGCAGTTTAGCTCCGGGACAGTCCTACGAGCAGTACTTC. Amino acids: CASSLAPGQSYEQYF. This sequence joins TRBV27 and TRBJ2-7, with 7 bases fitting TRBD1. The CDR3 covers 15 residues. V trimming: 2 bases; J trimming: 1 base; junction bases outside the gene matches: 5. Looked up from germline, CDR1 is MNHEY and CDR2 is SMNVEV (reference sequence).

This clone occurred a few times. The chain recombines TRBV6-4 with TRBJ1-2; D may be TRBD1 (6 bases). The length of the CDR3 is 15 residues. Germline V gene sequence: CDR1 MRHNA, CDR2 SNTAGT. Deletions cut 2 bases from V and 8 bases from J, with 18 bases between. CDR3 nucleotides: TGTGCCAGCAGTGACGAGGACAGCGCGGGGGGCGGCTACACCTTC. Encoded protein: CASSDEDSAGGGYTF.

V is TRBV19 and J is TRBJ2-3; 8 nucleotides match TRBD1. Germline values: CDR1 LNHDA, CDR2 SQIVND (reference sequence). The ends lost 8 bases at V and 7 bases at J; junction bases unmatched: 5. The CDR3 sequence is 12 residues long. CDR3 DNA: TGTGCCAGTGGACAGGGTCAATATACGCAGTATTTT. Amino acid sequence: CASGQGQYTQYF.

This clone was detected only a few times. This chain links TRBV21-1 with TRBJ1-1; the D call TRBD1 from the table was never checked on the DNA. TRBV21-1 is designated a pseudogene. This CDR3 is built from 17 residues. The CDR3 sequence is CASSSPGQGARHAEAFF. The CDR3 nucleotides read TGTGCCAGCAGCTCCCCGGGACAGGGGGCGCGTCACGCTGAAGCTTTCTTT.

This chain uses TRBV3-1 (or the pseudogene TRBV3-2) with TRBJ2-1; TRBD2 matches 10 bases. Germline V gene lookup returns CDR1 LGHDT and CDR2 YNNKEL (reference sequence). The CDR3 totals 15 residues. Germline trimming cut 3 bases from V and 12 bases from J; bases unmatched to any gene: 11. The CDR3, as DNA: TGTGCCAGCAGCCAGGGGGGTGCTAGCGGGAGATGGCAGTTCTTC. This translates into CASSQGGASGRWQFF.

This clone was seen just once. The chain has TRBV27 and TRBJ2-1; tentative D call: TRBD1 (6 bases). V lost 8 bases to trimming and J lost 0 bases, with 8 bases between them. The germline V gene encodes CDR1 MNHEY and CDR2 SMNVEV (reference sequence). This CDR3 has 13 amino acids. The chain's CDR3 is CASGQSSYNEQFF. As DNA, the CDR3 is TGTGCCAGCGGACAGAGCTCCTACAATGAGCAGTTCTTC.

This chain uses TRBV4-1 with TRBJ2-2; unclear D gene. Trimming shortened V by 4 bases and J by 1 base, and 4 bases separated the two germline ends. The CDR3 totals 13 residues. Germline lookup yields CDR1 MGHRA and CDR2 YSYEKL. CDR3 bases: TGCGCCAGCAGCCTTAAGAACACCGGGGAGCTGTTTTTT. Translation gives CASSLKNTGELFF.

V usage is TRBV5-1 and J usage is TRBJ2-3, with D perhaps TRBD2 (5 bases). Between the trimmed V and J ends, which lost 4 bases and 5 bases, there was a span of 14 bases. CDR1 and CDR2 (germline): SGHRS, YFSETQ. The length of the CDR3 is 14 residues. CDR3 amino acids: CASSRTRPRDTQYF. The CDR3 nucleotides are TGCGCCAGCAGCAGAACTAGGCCCCGAGATACGCAGTATTTT.

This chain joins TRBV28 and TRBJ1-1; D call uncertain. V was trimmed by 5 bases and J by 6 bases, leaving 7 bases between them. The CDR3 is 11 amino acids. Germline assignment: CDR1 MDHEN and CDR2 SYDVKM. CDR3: CASSPGSEAFF. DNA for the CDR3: TGTGCCAGCAGTCCGGGTTCTGAAGCTTTCTTT.

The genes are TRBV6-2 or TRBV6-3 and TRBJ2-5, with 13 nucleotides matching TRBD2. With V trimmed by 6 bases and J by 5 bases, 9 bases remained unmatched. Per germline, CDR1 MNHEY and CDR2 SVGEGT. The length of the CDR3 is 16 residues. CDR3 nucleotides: TGTGCCAGCAGCCCAGGACTAGCGGGAGTTGGTGAGACCCAGTACTTC. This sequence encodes CASSPGLAGVGETQYF.

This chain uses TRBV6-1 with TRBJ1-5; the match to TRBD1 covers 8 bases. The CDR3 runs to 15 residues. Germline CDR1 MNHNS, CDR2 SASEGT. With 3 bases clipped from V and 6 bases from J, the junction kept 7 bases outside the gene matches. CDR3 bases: TGTGCCAGCAGTGATTGGACAGGGTCGAGTCAGCCCCAGCATTTT. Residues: CASSDWTGSSQPQHF.

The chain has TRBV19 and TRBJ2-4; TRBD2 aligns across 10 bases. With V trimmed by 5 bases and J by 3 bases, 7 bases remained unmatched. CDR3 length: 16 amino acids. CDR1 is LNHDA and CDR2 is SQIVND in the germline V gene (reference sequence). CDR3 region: CASSASLAGVKNIQYF. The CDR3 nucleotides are TGTGCCAGTAGTGCCTCTCTAGCGGGAGTCAAAAACATTCAGTACTTC.

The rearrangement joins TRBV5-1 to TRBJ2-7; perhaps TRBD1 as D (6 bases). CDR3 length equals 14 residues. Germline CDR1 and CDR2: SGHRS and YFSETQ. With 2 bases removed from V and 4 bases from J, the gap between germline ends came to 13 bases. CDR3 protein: CASSFGTLNYEQYF. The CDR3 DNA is TGCGCCAGCAGCTTCGGGACACTCAATTACGAGCAGTACTTC.

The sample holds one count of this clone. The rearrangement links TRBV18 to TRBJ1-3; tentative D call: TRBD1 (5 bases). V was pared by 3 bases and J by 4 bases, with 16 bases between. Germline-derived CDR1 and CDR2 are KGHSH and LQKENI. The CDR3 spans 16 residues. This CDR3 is CASSPGYGGGGNTIYF. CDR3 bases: TGTGCCAGCTCACCGGGTTACGGGGGAGGAGGAAACACCATATATTTT.

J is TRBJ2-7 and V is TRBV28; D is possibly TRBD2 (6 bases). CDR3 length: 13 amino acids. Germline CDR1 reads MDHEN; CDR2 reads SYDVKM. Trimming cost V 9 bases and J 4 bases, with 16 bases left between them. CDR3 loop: CASLGRENYEQYF. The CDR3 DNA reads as TGTGCCAGTCTGGGGCGGGAAAATTACGAGCAGTACTTC.

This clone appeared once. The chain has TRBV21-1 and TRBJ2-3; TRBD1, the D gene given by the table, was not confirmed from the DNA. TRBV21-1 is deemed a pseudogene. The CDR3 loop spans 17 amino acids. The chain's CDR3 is CASSEKTGTGGADTQYF. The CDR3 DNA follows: TGTGCCAGCAGCGAAAAAACCGGGACAGGGGGCGCAGATACGCAGTATTTT.

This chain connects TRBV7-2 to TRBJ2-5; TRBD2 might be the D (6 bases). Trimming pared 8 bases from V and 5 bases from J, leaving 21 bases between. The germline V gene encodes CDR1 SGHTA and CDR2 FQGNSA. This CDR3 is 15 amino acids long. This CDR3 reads CASSVLGPLAETQYF. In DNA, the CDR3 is TGTGCCAGCTCGGTTTTGGGACCGCTAGCGGAGACCCAGTACTTC.

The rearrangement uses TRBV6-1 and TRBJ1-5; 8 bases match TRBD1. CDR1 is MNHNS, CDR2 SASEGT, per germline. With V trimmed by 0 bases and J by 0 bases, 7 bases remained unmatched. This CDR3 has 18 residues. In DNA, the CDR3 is TGTGCCAGCAGTGAAGCGGCAGGGGGCTCGTATAGCAATCAGCCCCAGCATTTT. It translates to CASSEAAGGSYSNQPQHF.

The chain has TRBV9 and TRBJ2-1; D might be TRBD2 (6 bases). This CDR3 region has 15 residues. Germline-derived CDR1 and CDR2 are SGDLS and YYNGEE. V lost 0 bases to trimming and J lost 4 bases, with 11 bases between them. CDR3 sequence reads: CASSVVGEVYNEQFF. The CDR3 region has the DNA TGTGCCAGCAGCGTAGTTGGGGAGGTGTACAATGAGCAGTTCTTC.

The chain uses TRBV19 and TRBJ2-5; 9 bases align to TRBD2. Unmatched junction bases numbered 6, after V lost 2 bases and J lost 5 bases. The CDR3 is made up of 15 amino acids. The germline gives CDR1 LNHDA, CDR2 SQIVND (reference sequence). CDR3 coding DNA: TGTGCCAGTAGTATATCTCTAGCGGGACGGGAGACCCAGTACTTC. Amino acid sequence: CASSISLAGRETQYF.

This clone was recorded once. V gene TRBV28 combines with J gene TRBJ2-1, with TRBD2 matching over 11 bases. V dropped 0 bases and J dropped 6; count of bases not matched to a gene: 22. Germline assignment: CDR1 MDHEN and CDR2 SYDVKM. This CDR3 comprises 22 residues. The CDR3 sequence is CASSLCPPGQYSTSGSSNEQFF. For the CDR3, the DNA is TGTGCCAGCAGTTTATGCCCTCCGGGACAGTATTCTACTAGCGGGAGTAGCAATGAGCAGTTCTTC. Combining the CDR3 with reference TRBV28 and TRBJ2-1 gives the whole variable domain DVKVTQSSRYLVKRTGEKVFLECVQDMDHENMFWYRQDPGLGLRLIYFSYDVKMKEKGDIPEGYSVSREKKERFSLILESASTNQTSMYLCASSLCPPGQYSTSGSSNEQFFGPGTRLTVL.

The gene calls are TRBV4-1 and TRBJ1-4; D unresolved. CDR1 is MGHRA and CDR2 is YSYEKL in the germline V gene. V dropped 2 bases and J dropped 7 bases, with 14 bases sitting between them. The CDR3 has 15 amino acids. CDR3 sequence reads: CASSQPLRAGEKLFF. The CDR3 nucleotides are TGCGCCAGCAGCCAACCCCTTAGGGCGGGTGAAAAACTGTTTTTT.

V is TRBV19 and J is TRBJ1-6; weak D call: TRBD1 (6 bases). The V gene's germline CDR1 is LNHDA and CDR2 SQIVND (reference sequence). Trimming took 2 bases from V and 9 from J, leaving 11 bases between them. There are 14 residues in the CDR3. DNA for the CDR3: TGTGCCAGTAGTATATGGCAGGGGTCTTCACCCCTCCACTTT. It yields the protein CASSIWQGSSPLHF. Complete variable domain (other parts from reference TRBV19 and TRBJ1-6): DGGITQSPKYLFRKEGQNVTLSCEQNLNHDAMYWYRQDPGQGLRLIYYSQIVNDFQKGDIAEGYSVSREKKESFPLTVTSAQKNPTAFYLCASSIWQGSSPLHFGNGTRLTVT.

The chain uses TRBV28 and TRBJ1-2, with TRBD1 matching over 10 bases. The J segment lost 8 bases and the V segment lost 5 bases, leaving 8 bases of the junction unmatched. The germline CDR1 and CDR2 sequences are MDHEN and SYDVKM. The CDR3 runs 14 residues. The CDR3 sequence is CASSRGTGAWGYTF. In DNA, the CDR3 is TGTGCCAGCAGTCGAGGGACAGGGGCTTGGGGCTACACCTTC.

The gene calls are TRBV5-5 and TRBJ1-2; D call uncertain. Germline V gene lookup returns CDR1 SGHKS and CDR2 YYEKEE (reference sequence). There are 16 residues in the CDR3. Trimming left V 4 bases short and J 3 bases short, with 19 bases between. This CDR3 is CASSRIMSVFDYGYTF. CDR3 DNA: TGTGCCAGCAGCCGAATTATGAGTGTTTTTGACTATGGCTACACCTTC.

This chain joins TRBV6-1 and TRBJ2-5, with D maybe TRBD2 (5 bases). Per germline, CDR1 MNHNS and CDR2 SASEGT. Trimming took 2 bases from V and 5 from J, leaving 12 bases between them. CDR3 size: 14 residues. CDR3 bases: TGTGCCAGCAGTGAATTTGGAGGCAGGGAGACCCAGTACTTC. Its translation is CASSEFGGRETQYF.